A single sample gave rise to the 2 T cell receptor beta chains below, sequenced in a study of T cell repertoires and leukemia-associated antigens. Each CDR3 protein is one row after TCRdb ran MiXCR on the 5' RACE reads. The sample has over 10,000 distinct CDR3 sequences, over 40% seen once. For these TCRs, the target antigens are not known. Specimen: CD3+ T cells sorted from blood and cultured. The receptor source for this set is a female donor in good health.

The chain recombines TRBV11-2 with TRBJ2-5, with 8 positions matching TRBD1. The junction had 13 bases not matched to a gene; V was cut back by 2 bases and J by 5 bases. CDR1 and CDR2 (germline): SGHAT, FQNNGV. This CDR3 has 17 residues. The CDR3 region has the DNA TGTGCCAGCAGCTTAAGGGTCACGGACAGGGCCTGGGAGACCCAGTACTTC. Amino acids: CASSLRVTDRAWETQYF.

The CDR3 sequence is CASSVDEIGYTF. The CDR3 region has the DNA TGTGCCAGCAGCGTAGATGAGATTGGCTACACCTTC. The V call is TRBV9, the J call TRBJ1-2; D is ambiguous. The ends were cut back, 0 bases at V and 7 bases at J, with 7 bases in the middle. Germline V gives CDR1 SGDLS, CDR2 YYNGEE. The CDR3 is made up of 12 amino acids. Filled out from reference TRBV9 and TRBJ1-2, the complete variable domain reads DSGVTQTPKHLITATGQRVTLRCSPRSGDLSVYWYQQSLDQGLQFLIQYYNGEERAKGNILERFSAQQFPDLHSELNLSSLELGDSALYFCASSVDEIGYTFGSGTRLTVV.